This T cell receptor (beta chain) was identified during a study of T cells in Graves' hyperthyroidism and ophthalmopathy. The V end lost 4 bases, the J end lost 3 bases, and 13 bases lay between the germline ends. Germline V gene lookup returns CDR1 SGDLS and CDR2 YYNGEE. This CDR3 region has 15 residues. This clonotype was seen a few times. Template material for amplifying TCR beta CDR3 regions consisted of RNA transcripts. The HTBI set primed first-round TCR CDR3 RT-PCR. One entry per CDR3 protein, called by TCRdb with MiXCR from the multiplex PCR reads. The data contain approximately 400,000 distinct CDR3 sequences, approximately 13% of them singletons.

The receptor was isolated from a man aged 30 to 39 with Graves' hyperthyroidism that later progressed to Graves' ophthalmopathy. Material: blood. The chain combines TRBV9 with TRBJ1-4; D is unclear. The CDR3 DNA reads TGTGCCAGCAGCCCGGATGGGAATCCTAATGAAAAACTGTTTTTT. It is translated as CASSPDGNPNEKLFF. Complete variable domain (other parts from reference TRBV9 and TRBJ1-4): DSGVTQTPKHLITATGQRVTLRCSPRSGDLSVYWYQQSLDQGLQFLIQYYNGEERAKGNILERFSAQQFPDLHSELNLSSLELGDSALYFCASSPDGNPNEKLFFGSGTQLSVL.